This T cell receptor beta chain was identified in a study of CD8+ T cells in alopecia areata. Study in general: Each of the treated patients was given oral tofacitinib, 5 to 10 mg twice daily, for moderate-to-severe alopecia areata. Tofacitinib treatment spanned 6 to 18 months, with 6 months off drug afterward.

Concerning this clone: Its antigen is not known.

Extraction of RNA preceded its reverse transcription into cDNA, which served as the sequencing template. Produced via immunoSEQ multiplex PCR; TCRdb's table is partial and in-frame only. Among roughly 200,000 clones listed, 63% were seen once. Cell sorting was applied to PBMCs, and CD4+ and CD8+ T cells were collected. Study-wide results and limits: Scalp specimens additionally yield sequences from normal skin's resident alphabeta T cells.

This CDR3 has 14 residues. Germline assignment: CDR1 SGHVS and CDR2 FNYEAQ. V was shortened by 1 base and J by 4 bases, with 10 bases between the two germline ends. The receptor's source is a human donor with alopecia areata. Specimen: CD4+ T cells sorted from blood, collected at week 0. The chain has TRBV7-6 and TRBJ2-5; no definite D call. CDR3 nucleotides: TGTGCCAGCAGCTTAGGCATAGCACCAGAGACCCAGTACTTC. Protein product: CASSLGIAPETQYF. Based on the CDR3 plus reference TRBV7-6 and TRBJ2-5, the full variable domain is GAGVSQSPRYKVTKRGQDVALRCDPISGHVSLYWYRQALGQGPEFLTYFNYEAQQDKSGLPNDRFSAERPEGSISTLTIQRTEQRDSAMYRCASSLGIAPETQYFGPGTRLLVL.